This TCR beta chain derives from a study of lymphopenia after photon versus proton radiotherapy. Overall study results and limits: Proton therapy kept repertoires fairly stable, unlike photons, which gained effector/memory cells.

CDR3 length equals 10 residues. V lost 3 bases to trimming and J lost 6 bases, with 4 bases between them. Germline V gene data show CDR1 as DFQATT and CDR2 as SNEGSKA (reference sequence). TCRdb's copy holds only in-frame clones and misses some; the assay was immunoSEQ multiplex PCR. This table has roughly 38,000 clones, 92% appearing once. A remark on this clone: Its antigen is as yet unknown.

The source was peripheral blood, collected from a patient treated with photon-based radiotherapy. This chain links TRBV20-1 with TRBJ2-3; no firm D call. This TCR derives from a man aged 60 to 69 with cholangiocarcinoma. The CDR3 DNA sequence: TGCAGTGCTAGTTGGGATACGCAGTATTTT. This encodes CSASWDTQYF.